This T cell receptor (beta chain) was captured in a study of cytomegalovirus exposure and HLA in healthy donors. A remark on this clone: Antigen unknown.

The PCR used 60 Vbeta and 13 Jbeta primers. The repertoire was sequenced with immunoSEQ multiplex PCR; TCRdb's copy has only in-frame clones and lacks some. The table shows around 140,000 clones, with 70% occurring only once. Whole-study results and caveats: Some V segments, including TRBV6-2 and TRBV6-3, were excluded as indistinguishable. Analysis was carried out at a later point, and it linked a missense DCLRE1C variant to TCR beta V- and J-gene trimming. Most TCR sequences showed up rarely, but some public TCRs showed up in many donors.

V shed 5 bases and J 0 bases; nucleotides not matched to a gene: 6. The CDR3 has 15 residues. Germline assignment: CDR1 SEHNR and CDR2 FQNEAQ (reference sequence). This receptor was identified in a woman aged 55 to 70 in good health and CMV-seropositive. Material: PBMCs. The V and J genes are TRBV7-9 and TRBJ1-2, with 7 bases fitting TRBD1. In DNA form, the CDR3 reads TGTGCCAGCAGCCCAGGGACAGATCCTAACTATGGCTACACCTTC. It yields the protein CASSPGTDPNYGYTF.